This T cell receptor beta chain was recovered during a study of OX40 agonist ivuxolimab in advanced cancers. General notes on the study: Ivuxolimab, which targeted the costimulatory receptor OX40 (CD134), was an agonistic, fully human IgG2 monoclonal antibody. Intravenous ivuxolimab was administered to patients every 2 weeks at six dose levels: 0.01, 0.1, 0.3, 1.5, 3 and 10 mg/kg. Of the roughly 52 dose-escalation patients, hepatocellular carcinoma was present in about 20, melanoma in around 15, renal cell carcinoma in 9 and head and neck cancer in 9. A male proportion of around 80% and a mean age of around 60 years, ranging from roughly 20 to 80, were recorded for the dose-escalation cohort. Prior anti-PD-1, anti-PD-L1 or anti-CTLA-4 therapy was permitted, and about two fifths of dose-escalation patients had received checkpoint inhibitors. Partial responses occurred in three dose-escalation patients: two with cutaneous melanoma and one with hepatocellular carcinoma. Peripheral TCRbeta sequencing was intended to test whether TCR sequence diversity was altered and clonal T-cell expansion was caused by ivuxolimab. The paper reports the monotherapy dose-escalation portion (N ≈ 52 patients) of the phase I ivuxolimab trial. What the research found in general, with its limitations: In the 0.1-3.0 mg/kg groups, partial responders had among the lowest normalized peripheral clonal expansion, particularly in CD8+ T cells. After ivuxolimab, expanded clones were on average more numerous among CD8+ T cells than among CD4+ T cells. Low levels of normalized T-cell clonal expansion were also shown by some nonresponding patients. The antigen specificity of the peripheral T cells that underwent clonal expansion was not determined. Clonal expansion of both CD4+ and CD8+ blood T cells was observed from baseline to week 6 at doses 0.1 to 3.0 mg/kg.

About this clone itself: Its antigen specificity is not known. An end of the junction differs from the germline gene, which may be a read error.

Patients with autoimmune disease history or receiving systemic immunosuppression were excluded from the trial. Peripheral blood for TCR sequencing was drawn from every dose cohort at baseline, at cycle 4 day 1 and at cycle 7 day 1. The samples were drawn from a first-in-human, open-label, multicenter phase I dose-escalation trial of ivuxolimab. Adults with locally advanced or metastatic melanoma, renal cell, hepatocellular, or head and neck squamous cell carcinoma were enrolled in the trial. Before TCR sequencing, CD4+ T cells and CD8+ T cells from peripheral blood were sorted into separate populations. Genomic DNA was extracted from sorted cells for sequencing of the TCRbeta CDR3 region. The immunoSEQ Assay was used for sequencing of TCRbeta CDR3 regions. TCRdb retrieved this table from immuneACCESS and kept in-frame rearrangements only. Not all clones are present; in checked studies, unresolved V genes account for under half, and no reason is known for the remainder. This sample lists 35,000 to 45,000 clones; around 90% were detected once. The biggest ten clones account for 9.5% to 15% of the sample.

Taken from cysteine to phenylalanine, the CDR3 has 15 residues. Here the CDR3 DNA is all that survives: 45 bases in frame from base 1. In the germline V gene (reference sequence), CDR1 corresponds to SGHNT and CDR2 to YYREEE. This receptor was taken from an adult with an advanced solid tumor such as melanoma, head and neck, liver or kidney cancer. The chain couples TRBV5-4 to TRBJ2-7; 13 central bases correspond to TRBD2. The sample in question was CD4+ or CD8+ T cells sorted from blood, obtained in a trial of the OX40 agonist ivuxolimab. The CDR3 region: CASSQDTSGRAMGDF. In nucleotides, the sequence is TGCGCCAGCAGCCAAGATACTAGCGGGAGGGCCATGGGAGACTTC.